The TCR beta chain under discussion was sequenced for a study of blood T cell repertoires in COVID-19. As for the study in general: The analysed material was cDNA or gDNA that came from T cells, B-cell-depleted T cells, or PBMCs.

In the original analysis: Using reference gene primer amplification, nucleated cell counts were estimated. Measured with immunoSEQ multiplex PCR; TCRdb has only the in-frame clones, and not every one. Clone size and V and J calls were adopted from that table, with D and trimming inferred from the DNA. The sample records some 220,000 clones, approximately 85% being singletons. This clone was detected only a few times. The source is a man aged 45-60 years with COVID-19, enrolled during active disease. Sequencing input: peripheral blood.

This CDR3 is CASSRGDSPLHF. Here the CDR3 DNA reads TGTGCCAGCAGCCGTGGAGATTCACCCCTCCACTTT. This sequence joins TRBV3-1 (or the pseudogene TRBV3-2) and TRBJ1-6; D call uncertain. V was cut by 4 bases and J by 8 bases, with 6 bases left in between. The CDR3 is made up of 12 amino acids. The germline V gene has CDR1 LGHDT and CDR2 YNNKEL (reference sequence).